What follows is one T cell receptor (beta chain) and its context. This CDR3 spans 15 amino acids. V dropped 6 bases and J dropped 2; count of bases not matched to a gene: 6. The germline gives CDR1 KGHSH, CDR2 LQKENI. The record originates from a study of cytomegalovirus exposure and HLA in healthy donors. Assay: immunoSEQ multiplex PCR; the TCRdb copy retains only in-frame clones and omits some. The sample gives roughly 150,000 clones, around four fifths of which show up once; 2% to 2.5% is in the top ten. The donors formed part of the roughly 120-subject validation cohort, distinct from the roughly 700-subject first cohort.

The chain recombines TRBV18 with TRBJ2-2, with TRBD2 matching over 7 bases. Sequences were obtained from PBMCs. The sequence derives from a man aged 30 to 45 in good health and CMV-seropositive. DNA of the CDR3: TGTGCCAGCTCCGGGGGGACTCCCAACACCGGGGAGCTGTTTTTT. It yields the protein CASSGGTPNTGELFF.